The rows below give T cell receptor beta chains drawn from one sample of a study of OX40 agonist ivuxolimab in advanced cancers. Method: immunoSEQ multiplex PCR; TCRdb's copy keeps in-frame clones and lacks some. The table records some 85,000 clones, 88% of them present only once. Sequenced here: CD4+ or CD8+ T cells sorted from blood, sampled in a trial of the OX40 agonist ivuxolimab. The receptors stem from an adult with an advanced solid tumor such as melanoma, head and neck, liver or kidney cancer. CDR3s include the opening cysteine and the closing phenylalanine or tryptophan. D genes are given only for firm matches.

d_call: TRBD1
v_call: TRBV19
j_call: TRBJ1-5
cdr3_aa: CASSGQVYQPQHF

d_call: -
v_call: TRBV11-2
j_call: TRBJ2-3
cdr3_aa: CASSIQWGHTDTQYF

d_call: TRBD1
v_call: TRBV18
j_call: TRBJ1-4
cdr3_aa: CASSPTGEYEKLFF

d_call: TRBD1
v_call: TRBV7-8
j_call: TRBJ2-7
cdr3_aa: CASSLEGQGVPSYEQYF

d_call: TRBD1
v_call: TRBV10-3
j_call: TRBJ1-5
cdr3_aa: CAIRGQGEGNQPQHF

d_call: -
v_call: TRBV19
j_call: TRBJ1-1
cdr3_aa: CASSILGRPYDTEAFF

d_call: TRBD1
v_call: TRBV6-6
j_call: TRBJ1-5
cdr3_aa: CASSSGTGGFQPQHF

d_call: TRBD2
v_call: TRBV7-9
j_call: TRBJ2-3
cdr3_aa: CASSPGLAGGGTDTQYF

d_call: TRBD1
v_call: TRBV5-4
j_call: TRBJ1-2
cdr3_aa: CASTQDRLDYGYTF

d_call: TRBD1
v_call: TRBV6-5
j_call: TRBJ2-1
cdr3_aa: CASNPRDSNNEQFF

d_call: -
v_call: TRBV5-5
j_call: TRBJ1-2
cdr3_aa: CASSLLGDAGYTF

d_call: -
v_call: TRBV6-5
j_call: TRBJ1-1
cdr3_aa: CASSLQGRNTEAFF

d_call: TRBD1
v_call: TRBV30
j_call: TRBJ2-2
cdr3_aa: CAWSLSADRGYTGELFF

d_call: TRBD2
v_call: TRBV5-1
j_call: TRBJ2-1
cdr3_aa: CASSLAAGGYNEQFF

d_call: -
v_call: TRBV27
j_call: TRBJ2-7
cdr3_aa: CASSLGRGQVSYEQYF

d_call: TRBD1
v_call: TRBV6-5
j_call: TRBJ2-7
cdr3_aa: CASSLAQGAGEQYF

d_call: -
v_call: TRBV28
j_call: TRBJ2-7
cdr3_aa: CASSSGLTYEQYF

d_call: -
v_call: TRBV7-2
j_call: TRBJ1-1
cdr3_aa: CASQWLRRGGTEAFF